This T cell receptor beta chain is drawn from a study of blood T cell repertoires in COVID-19. Some clones are missing from TCRdb's copy, which holds only in-frame ones; the method was immunoSEQ multiplex PCR. The sample consists of approximately 260,000 clones, approximately 88% of them appearing once. J gave up 6 bases and V 5 bases, and 7 bases lay outside the gene matches. The CDR3 runs 14 residues. Germline CDR1 reads GTSNPN; CDR2 reads SVGIG (reference sequence). What was sequenced was peripheral blood. The V gene is TRBV30, the J gene TRBJ2-2, with 9 bases that match TRBD1. The clonotype originates from a woman aged 65 to 85 with COVID-19, enrolled during active disease. The DNA for the CDR3 is TGTGCCTGGCATCCCGGGACAGGGTCCGGGGAGCTGTTTTTT. Translated, it gives CAWHPGTGSGELFF.